These T cell receptor beta chains were read from a single sample in a study of blood T cell repertoires in COVID-19. Libraries were prepared by immunoSEQ multiplex PCR; TCRdb keeps only in-frame clonotypes and omits some of them. The sample has around 300,000 clones; roughly nine tenths are singletons. The material sequenced was PBMCs or T cells enriched from blood (not recorded which). These receptors all come from an older woman who had recovered from COVID-19. CDR3s include the opening cysteine and the closing phenylalanine or tryptophan. Fields, in order: clone size, D gene, V gene, J gene, CDR3 protein, CDR3 DNA. A D gene is named only where the DNA matches it firmly. Clone size is not always given. Where it is, it says once, few, many or a class for expanded clones.

NA	NA	TRBV11-3	TRBJ2-1	CASSLLEGGRYNEQFF	TGTGCCAGCAGCCTCCTCGAGGGTGGGAGGTACAATGAGCAGTTCTTC
once	TRBD1	TRBV6-5	TRBJ1-3	CASRGTGTGNTIYF	TGTGCCAGCAGGGGGACAGGGACTGGAAACACCATATATTTT
NA	NA	TRBV30	TRBJ1-6	CALSPPLHF	TGTGCTCTGTCCCCACCCCTCCACTTT
once	NA	TRBV19	TRBJ1-4	CASSPVRWETREKLFF	TGTGCCAGTAGCCCAGTCCGTTGGGAGACACGTGAAAAACTGTTTTTT
once	TRBD2	TRBV11-3	TRBJ2-1	CASSLGVAGDNEQFF	TGTGCCAGCAGCTTAGGGGTAGCGGGGGACAATGAGCAGTTCTTC
NA	NA	TRBV30	TRBJ2-7	CAWIAGAYEQYF	TGTGCCTGGATAGCAGGGGCCTACGAGCAGTACTTC
NA	TRBD2	TRBV11-3	TRBJ2-1	CASSPLAGGGEQFF	TGTGCCAGCAGCCCGCTAGCGGGGGGGGGTGAGCAGTTCTTC
NA	NA	TRBV6-5	TRBJ1-2	CASRRQSSPGYTF	TGTGCCAGCAGAAGACAGTCCTCTCCTGGCTACACCTTC
NA	TRBD1	TRBV18	TRBJ1-1	CASSPTGGTEAFF	TGTGCCAGCTCACCTACAGGGGGCACTGAAGCTTTCTTT
NA	TRBD1	TRBV5-4	TRBJ1-6	CASSWDRNSPLHF	TGTGCCAGCAGCTGGGACAGGAATTCACCCCTCCACTTT